This T cell receptor beta chain was obtained from a study of Ad26.COV2.S vaccination and SARS-CoV-2 variants. The study, taken as a whole, reports: Reportedly, spike-specific CD8+ and CD4+ T cell responses achieved substantial breadth once vaccination had taken place.

V dropped 3 bases and J dropped 0; count of bases not matched to a gene: 2. Germline V gene data show CDR1 as MGHRA and CDR2 as YSYEKL. The CDR3 has 15 amino acids. A note on this clone: Its target is not known.

Sequencing used immunoSEQ multiplex PCR; TCRdb keeps in-frame clones, though not all of them. The sample shows about 140,000 clones, just over 85% of them seen only once. The sequence came from a human donor who had recovered from COVID-19. The chain uses TRBV4-1 and TRBJ2-3; 8 bases are a match to TRBD2. This material consisted of peripheral blood, taken after recovery from COVID-19. The CDR3 DNA is TGCGCCAGCAGCCACCGACTAGCGAGCACAGATACGCAGTATTTT. Its protein product is CASSHRLASTDTQYF.